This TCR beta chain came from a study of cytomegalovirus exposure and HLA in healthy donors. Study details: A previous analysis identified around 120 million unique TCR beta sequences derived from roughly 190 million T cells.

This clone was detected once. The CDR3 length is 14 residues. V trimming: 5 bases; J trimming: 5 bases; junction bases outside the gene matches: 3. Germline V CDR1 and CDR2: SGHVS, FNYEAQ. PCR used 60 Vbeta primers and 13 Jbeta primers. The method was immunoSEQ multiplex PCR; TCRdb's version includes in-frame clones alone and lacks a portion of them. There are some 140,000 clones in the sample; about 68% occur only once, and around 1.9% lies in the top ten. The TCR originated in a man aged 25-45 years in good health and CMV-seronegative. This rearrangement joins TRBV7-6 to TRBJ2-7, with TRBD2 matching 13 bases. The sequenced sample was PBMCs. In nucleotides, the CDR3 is TGTGCCAGCAGCGCCACTAGCGGGGGGGACGAGCAGTACTTC. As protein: CASSATSGGDEQYF.